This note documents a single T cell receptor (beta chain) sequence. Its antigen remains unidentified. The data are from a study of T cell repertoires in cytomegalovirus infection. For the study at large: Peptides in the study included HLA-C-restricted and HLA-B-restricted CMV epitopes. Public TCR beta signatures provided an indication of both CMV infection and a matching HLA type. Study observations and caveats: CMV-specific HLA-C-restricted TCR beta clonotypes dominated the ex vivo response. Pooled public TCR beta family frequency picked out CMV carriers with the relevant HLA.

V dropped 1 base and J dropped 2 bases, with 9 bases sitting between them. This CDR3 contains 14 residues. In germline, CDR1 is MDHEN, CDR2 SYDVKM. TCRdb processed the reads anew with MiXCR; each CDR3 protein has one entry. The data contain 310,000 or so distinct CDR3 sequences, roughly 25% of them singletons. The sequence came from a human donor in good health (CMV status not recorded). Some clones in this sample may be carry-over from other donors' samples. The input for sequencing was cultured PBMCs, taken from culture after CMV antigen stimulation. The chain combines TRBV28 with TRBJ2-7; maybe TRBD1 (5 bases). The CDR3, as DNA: TGTGCCAGCAGTTTATTCTGGGGCCCCTACGAGCAGTACTTC. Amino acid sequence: CASSLFWGPYEQYF.